This T cell receptor (beta chain) is from a study of lung T cells in sarcoidosis with Löfgren's syndrome. Overall study context: Repertoire analyses centered on Löfgren's syndrome patients. Overall study findings and caveats: In alpha-beta pairs, TRAV12-1 favored TRBV2, and their CDR3s were homologous. TRAV12-1 and TRBV2 were reportedly most expanded in Löfgren's patients.

TCRdb redid the calling of the reads with MiXCR, one entry per CDR3 protein. The sample yields 1,500 to 2,000 distinct CDR3 sequences, over 25% seen once. In its sample, this clonotype is medium-sized. The antigen is not known. The V end was cut by 3 bases, the J end by 0 bases, with 12 bases between. The CDR3 runs 16 residues. The chain links TRBV12-3 or TRBV12-4 to TRBJ1-3; D is perhaps TRBD1 (5 bases). This TCR came from a human donor with sarcoidosis (Löfgren's syndrome or another form), or a control subject (not recorded which). Material for sequencing was CD4+ T cells from bronchoalveolar lavage. The CDR3 DNA is TGTGCCAGCAGTTTGAGGACATCTAGCTCTGGAAACACCATATATTTT. Protein product: CASSLRTSSSGNTIYF.